This paragraph reports one TCR beta chain. Its specificity is unknown. The data derive from a study of T cells in localized non-small cell lung cancer. Study results and caveats: Heterogeneity stays possible, as sequencing covered only one tumor region. Turning up in adjacent lung were a median roughly 59 of the top 100 tumor clones. Greater T cell density in blood accompanied longer overall survival. In uninvolved adjacent lung, T cell clonality reached its highest value, exceeding tumor.

Sequencing was performed with immunoSEQ multiplex PCR; in TCRdb, only in-frame clones are kept and a portion is missing. This table holds tens of thousands of clones, 80% to 90% found once. The sequence derives from a man aged 40 to 70 with stage I squamous cell lung carcinoma. Sequenced material: peripheral blood, taken before any cancer treatment.

As DNA, the CDR3 is TGTGCCAGCAGTTCCCGTTACGAGCAGTACTTC. This translates into CASSSRYEQYF. This chain uses TRBV6-1 with TRBJ2-7; no clear D. CDR1 is MNHNS and CDR2 is SASEGT in the germline V gene. This CDR3 has 11 residues. The germline V and J ends were trimmed by 5 bases and 4 bases, with 6 bases remaining between them.